One sample yielded the 16 T cell receptor beta chains listed below, sequenced in a study of T cells in Graves' hyperthyroidism and ophthalmopathy. The TCR beta CDR3 regions underwent amplification using RNA transcripts as the source. The study used the HTBI primer set for a first-round RT-PCR of the TCR CDR3. A single record per CDR3 protein comes from TCRdb applying MiXCR to the multiplex PCR reads. The data contain some 600,000 distinct CDR3 sequences, more than 11% of them seen just once; the ten biggest clones take up approximately 5.7%. Sequenced sample: blood. The origin of the receptors is a young woman with Graves' hyperthyroidism that later progressed to Graves' ophthalmopathy.

This clonotype was seen ten or more times. The CDR3 here is CASSQQDQPQHF. The CDR3 DNA sequence: TGTGCCAGCAGCCAACAAGACCAGCCCCAGCATTTT. J is TRBJ1-5 and V is TRBV12-3 or TRBV12-4; D gene uncertain. V was pared by 6 bases and J by 7 bases, with 10 bases between. The CDR3 loop spans 12 amino acids.

The table lists this clonotype with many counts. The genes are TRBV28 and TRBJ2-1; possible D gene TRBD1, 6 bases. The CDR3 runs 15 residues. CDR1 and CDR2 (germline): MDHEN, SYDVKM. Deletions cut 5 bases from V and 3 bases from J, with 14 bases between. The CDR3 spells CASSQSGAYYNEQFF. CDR3 DNA: TGTGCCAGCAGTCAATCAGGGGCCTACTACAATGAGCAGTTCTTC.

This clonotype came up a few times. The chain couples TRBV30 to TRBJ2-3; D unresolved. The CDR3 sequence is 15 residues long. The germline V gene has CDR1 GTSNPN and CDR2 SVGIG (reference sequence). The V gene lost 5 bases and the J gene lost 6 bases, with 21 bases spanning the gap. Written as DNA, the CDR3 is TGTGCCTGGGCGGAGCCGTGGGCGCTGGCGGATACGCAGTATTTT. This sequence encodes CAWAEPWALADTQYF.

CDR3 DNA: TGTGCCAGCAGTTTGGTATCGAACTCCTACGAGCAGTACTTC. It translates to CASSLVSNSYEQYF. This chain uses TRBV28 with TRBJ2-7; D is unclear. The CDR3 is 14 residues long. Germline V gene data show CDR1 as MDHEN and CDR2 as SYDVKM. The V gene lost 3 bases and the J gene lost 0 bases, with 9 bases spanning the gap.

The chain has TRBV28 and TRBJ2-7, with D possibly matching TRBD2 (6 bases). The length of the CDR3 is 14 residues. V gave up 6 bases and J gave up 4 bases, with 16 bases separating them. Germline CDR1 reads MDHEN; CDR2 reads SYDVKM. Written as DNA, the CDR3 is TGTGCCAGCAGGCCTGGGAGGAACCTATACGAGCAGTACTTC. Translation gives CASRPGRNLYEQYF.

This clonotype was picked up many times. This chain joins TRBV2 and TRBJ1-4, with D uncertain. V gave up 6 bases and J gave up 0 bases, with 11 bases separating them. From germline, CDR1 is SNHLY and CDR2 FYNNEI. CDR3 size: 15 residues. CDR3 coding DNA: TGTGCCAGCAGGGGGTACAGTACAACTAATGAAAAACTGTTTTTT. It encodes CASRGYSTTNEKLFF.

A remark on this clonotype: A much larger clone lies one base from this, so it may be a read error. The CDR3 reads CAWSVGRDSEQFF. DNA for the CDR3: TGTGCCTGGAGTGTAGGCAGGGACAGTGAGCAGTTCTTC. V usage is TRBV30 and J usage is TRBJ2-1, with TRBD1 identical over 7 bases. CDR1 is GTSNPN and CDR2 is SVGIG in the germline V gene (reference sequence). J lost 9 bases, V lost 0 bases, and 5 bases had no gene match. This CDR3 region has 13 residues.

V is TRBV4-1 and J is TRBJ2-3; D not certain. The CDR3 is made up of 16 amino acids. The ends were cut back, 4 bases at V and 1 base at J, with 15 bases in the middle. Looked up from germline, CDR1 is MGHRA and CDR2 is YSYEKL. The CDR3 reads CASSLLPPGGTDTQYF. The CDR3 DNA reads as TGCGCCAGCAGCCTCCTCCCACCGGGTGGCACAGATACGCAGTATTTT.

There are many counts of this clonotype. V and J are TRBV20-1 and TRBJ1-1, with D perhaps matching TRBD1 (6 bases). From germline, CDR1 is DFQATT and CDR2 SNEGSKA (reference sequence). This CDR3 is 12 amino acids long. The V end lost 6 bases, the J end lost 0 bases, and 8 bases lay between the germline ends. The CDR3 spells CSAQGMNTEAFF. The CDR3, as DNA: TGCAGTGCCCAGGGGATGAACACTGAAGCTTTCTTT.

The chain uses TRBV24-1 and TRBJ2-3; D not resolved. The CDR3 contains 16 residues. The germline V gene has CDR1 KGHDR and CDR2 SFDVKD. Trimming took off 5 bases at V and 2 bases at J, with 16 bases between the two ends. CDR3 region: CATSAWSTFPTDTQYF. CDR3 coding DNA: TGTGCCACCAGTGCCTGGTCTACCTTTCCCACAGATACGCAGTATTTT.

This clonotype was counted at least ten times. The gene calls are TRBV27 and TRBJ1-2; D may be TRBD1 (5 bases). The germline V gene has CDR1 MNHEY and CDR2 SMNVEV (reference sequence). The V gene lost 7 bases and the J gene lost 8 bases, with 20 bases spanning the gap. CDR3 length: 14 amino acids. CDR3 DNA sequence: TGTGCCAGCATGGCGGGACCGAACCGAAAGGGCTACACCTTC. It yields the protein CASMAGPNRKGYTF.

V and J are TRBV20-1 and TRBJ2-7; D is uncertain. Germline V lookup: CDR1 DFQATT, CDR2 SNEGSKA (reference sequence). With 5 bases removed from V and 5 bases from J, the gap between germline ends came to 10 bases. The CDR3 totals 11 residues. The CDR3 protein is CSAGSLDEQYF. CDR3 in DNA: TGCAGTGCTGGTAGTTTGGACGAGCAGTACTTC.

Only a few counts were recorded for this clonotype. V is TRBV10-1 and J is TRBJ2-3; tentatively, D is TRBD1 (6 bases). CDR1 and CDR2 (germline): WNHNN, SYGVQD (reference sequence). The ends were cut back, 3 bases at V and 5 bases at J, with 9 bases in the middle. This CDR3 has 13 residues. CDR3 loop: CASSDRGIDTQYF. DNA for the CDR3: TGCGCCAGCAGTGACAGGGGTATAGATACGCAGTATTTT.

The CDR3 nucleotides are TGTGCCAGCTCACCTATCCAGGTGACAGGGGATTATGGCTACACCTTC. It encodes CASSPIQVTGDYGYTF. This rearrangement joins TRBV18 to TRBJ1-2; 8 nucleotides match TRBD1. J was trimmed by 5 bases and V by 3 bases; bases with no gene match: 11. From germline, CDR1 is KGHSH and CDR2 LQKENI. CDR3 length: 16 amino acids.

This clonotype was seen ten or more times. This chain joins TRBV29-1 and TRBJ2-5; D remains ambiguous. Deletions cut 3 bases from V and 5 bases from J, with 7 bases between. The germline V gene encodes CDR1 SQVTM and CDR2 ANQGSEA. This CDR3 has 11 residues. CDR3 DNA sequence: TGCAGCGTTGATTCTGGGGAGACCCAGTACTTC. Protein: CSVDSGETQYF.

This chain joins TRBV24-1 and TRBJ2-1, with a possible D match to TRBD1 (6 bases). The ends were cut back, 6 bases at V and 4 bases at J, with 18 bases in the middle. CDR1 is KGHDR, CDR2 SFDVKD, per germline. CDR3 size: 16 residues. The DNA of the CDR3 is TGTGCCACCAGTAAAAGTTGGCAGGGGTCTTACAATGAGCAGTTCTTC. It is translated as CATSKSWQGSYNEQFF.